These 9 T cell receptor beta chains share one sample of origin, sequenced in a study of radiotherapy plus CTLA-4 blockade in lung cancer. TCRdb's table, derived via immunoSEQ multiplex PCR, lists solely in-frame clones and lacks some. Seen here are roughly 46,000 clones, less than 85% observed once, and the top ten hold roughly 7.6%. Specimen: peripheral blood, collected from a patient treated with radiotherapy plus ipilimumab. The receptors originated from a human donor with non-small cell lung cancer who had stable disease on radiotherapy plus ipilimumab.

The V and J genes are TRBV7-9 and TRBJ1-6; TRBD1 matches at 7 bases. V lost 1 base to trimming and J lost 8 bases; unmatched junction nucleotides: 5. Germline V lookup: CDR1 SEHNR, CDR2 FQNEAQ (reference sequence). The CDR3 sequence is 15 residues long. The CDR3 here is CASSLVAGGDSPLHF. DNA for the CDR3: TGTGCCAGCAGCTTAGTTGCAGGGGGGGATTCACCCCTCCACTTT.

CDR3 protein: CASSQDGGSLSPQHF. The CDR3 DNA is TGCGCCAGCAGCCAAGATGGAGGGAGCTTGAGCCCCCAGCATTTT. The V call is TRBV4-3, the J call TRBJ1-5; D gene unclear. This CDR3 spans 15 amino acids. Germline CDR1 reads LGHNA; CDR2 reads YSLEER. Trimming removed 0 bases from V and 10 bases from J, with 16 bases in between.

This clone was counted a single time. CDR3: CASSPSPRSYEQYV. CDR3 nucleotide sequence: TGTGCCAGCAGCCCCTCCCCGAGGTCCTACGAGCAGTACGTC. The V gene is TRBV9, the J gene TRBJ2-7; the D is unclear. V lost 4 bases and J 1 base, leaving 12 bases between the germline ends. This CDR3 contains 14 residues. The germline CDR1 and CDR2 sequences are SGDLS and YYNGEE.

This clone showed up just a few times. As DNA, the CDR3 is TGTGCCAGCAGCTTATTGTGGGGGGCTAACTATGGCTACACCTTC. This encodes CASSLLWGANYGYTF. J is TRBJ1-2 and V is TRBV7-4; possibly TRBD1 for D (5 bases). Between the trimmed V and J ends, which lost 2 bases and 0 bases, there was a span of 10 bases. Germline V lookup: CDR1 SGHVT, CDR2 SQSDAQ. The CDR3 totals 15 residues.

This chain uses TRBV28 with TRBJ1-1; D might be TRBD1 (6 bases). Germline assignment: CDR1 MDHEN and CDR2 SYDVKM. The CDR3 has 15 residues. Trimming removed 5 bases from V and 2 bases from J, with 15 bases in between. The CDR3 nucleotides are TGTGCCAGCAGTCCCCAGGGGCGGCTAAACACTGAAGCTTTCTTT. This translates into CASSPQGRLNTEAFF.

V and J are TRBV10-2 and TRBJ1-2, with D hard to call. V was clipped by 2 bases and J by 8 bases, with 9 bases between them. This CDR3 region has 12 residues. CDR1 and CDR2 from the germline V gene are WSHSY and SAAADI. CDR3 amino acids: CASSERGGGYTF. The CDR3 region has the DNA TGCGCCAGCAGTGAGCGAGGCGGCGGCTACACCTTC.

The rearrangement uses TRBV5-1 and TRBJ2-3; maybe TRBD2 (7 bases). CDR1 SGHRS and CDR2 YFSETQ come from the germline V gene. V lost 0 bases to trimming and J lost 2 bases, with 25 bases between them. There are 20 residues in the CDR3. CDR3 loop: CASSLDPARLGGPNTDTQYF. CDR3 in DNA: TGCGCCAGCAGCTTGGATCCTGCCAGGCTGGGGGGGCCAAACACAGATACGCAGTATTTT.

This clone is a singleton in its sample. The chain recombines TRBV5-1 with TRBJ1-2; D unresolved. V lost 2 bases and J 7 bases, leaving 21 bases between the germline ends. The CDR3 runs to 16 residues. The germline V gene encodes CDR1 SGHRS and CDR2 YFSETQ. CDR3 DNA sequence: TGCGCCAGCAGCTTTTCAGAGGTGGGCAGGTCAATTGGCTACACCTTC. It encodes CASSFSEVGRSIGYTF.

The chain recombines TRBV7-2 with TRBJ2-5; possibly TRBD2 for D (6 bases). V was trimmed by 2 bases and J by 5 bases, leaving 15 bases between them. The CDR3 length is 15 residues. CDR1 is SGHTA, CDR2 FQGNSA, per germline. The DNA of the CDR3 is TGTGCCAGCAGCTTACTCGGGCCTGGGGGGGAGACCCAGTACTTC. It specifies CASSLLGPGGETQYF.